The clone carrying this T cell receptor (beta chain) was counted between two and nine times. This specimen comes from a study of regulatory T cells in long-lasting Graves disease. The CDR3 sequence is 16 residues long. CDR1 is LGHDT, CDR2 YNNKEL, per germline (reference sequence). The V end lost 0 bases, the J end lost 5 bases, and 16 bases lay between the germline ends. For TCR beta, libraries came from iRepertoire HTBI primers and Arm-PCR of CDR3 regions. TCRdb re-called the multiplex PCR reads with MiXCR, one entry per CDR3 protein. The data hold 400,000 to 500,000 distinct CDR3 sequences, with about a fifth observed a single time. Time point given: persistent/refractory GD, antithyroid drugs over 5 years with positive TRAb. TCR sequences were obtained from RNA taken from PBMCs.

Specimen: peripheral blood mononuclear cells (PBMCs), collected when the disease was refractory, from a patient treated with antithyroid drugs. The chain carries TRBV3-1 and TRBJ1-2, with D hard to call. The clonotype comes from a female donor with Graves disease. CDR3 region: CASSQDHRGVGYGYTF. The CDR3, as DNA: TGTGCCAGCAGCCAAGATCATCGGGGTGTAGGGTATGGCTACACCTTC.